One sample yielded the 2 T cell receptor beta chains listed below, sequenced in a study of spatial heterogeneity in lung cancer. Time point noted: blood at routine non-recurrence follow-up after resection. Extraction of whole RNA from tumor, nontumor lung or frozen PBMC preceded unsorted sequencing. MiXCR, run by TCRdb on the 5' RACE reads, gives a single entry per CDR3 protein. The data hold about 52,000 distinct CDR3 sequences, with roughly 7% observed a single time. The sample consisted of PBMCs, taken at follow-up. These receptor sequences come from a female donor with early-stage non-small cell lung cancer.

This clonotype was seen only a few times. The chain is built from TRBV7-9 and TRBJ1-2; the D gene is possibly TRBD1 (5 bases). Germline CDR1 reads SEHNR; CDR2 reads FQNEAQ (reference sequence). With 1 base removed from V and 8 bases from J, the gap between germline ends came to 17 bases. This CDR3 has 15 amino acids. The CDR3 DNA reads TGTGCCAGCAGCTTAGAACTCGATCAGGGCAACGGCTACACCTTC. Residues: CASSLELDQGNGYTF.

This clonotype was counted many times. The rearrangement links TRBV20-1 to TRBJ2-2, with D maybe TRBD2 (7 bases). The CDR3 runs 15 residues. Germline V gene data show CDR1 as DFQATT and CDR2 as SNEGSKA (reference sequence). V lost 7 bases and J 0 bases, leaving 15 bases between the germline ends. The CDR3 sequence: CSVPRGPANTGELFF. CDR3 DNA: TGCAGTGTTCCGCGGGGGCCCGCGAACACCGGGGAGCTGTTTTTT.